This T cell receptor (beta chain) is drawn from a study of shared clonotypes between healthy human individuals. Across the whole study: Researchers assigned three CD4 naive, three CD4 memory, two CD8 naive and one CD8 memory plate to each donor.

Regarding this clone: Its antigen remains unidentified.

Naivety among CD8 cells was defined by CD45RO negativity and positive CCR7 selection, thereby excluding terminally differentiated effector memory CD45RA+ cells. The germline CDR1 and CDR2 sequences are SEHNR and FQNEAQ (reference sequence). Trimming stripped 3 bases from V and 4 bases from J, with 19 bases between. This CDR3 is built from 16 residues. Findings and limits, study-wide: The researchers took only blood, and tissue repertoires probably look different. The expectation was that sequencing depth would affect clonotype sharing among donors. Only a few donors were included, so the genetic and exposure-history diversity represented was limited.

The protocol was immunoSEQ multiplex PCR, while the TCRdb copy is restricted to in-frame clones and leaves out a portion. Of about 680,000 clones in the sample, 92% are singletons; the top ten hold 24%. The sequence derives from a man aged 30 to 45 in good health. The sequenced sample was naive CD8+ T cells sorted from blood. This rearrangement joins TRBV7-9 to TRBJ2-7; TRBD2 is a possible D gene (5 bases). The CDR3 DNA sequence: TGTGCCAGCAGCTTCGCCGAAAGCCGGAGGCAATACGAGCAGTACTTC. Its translation is CASSFAESRRQYEQYF.